The rows below give T cell receptor beta chains drawn from one sample of a study of T cell responses to AZD1222 COVID-19 vaccine. Data came from immunoSEQ multiplex PCR; TCRdb stores just in-frame clones and leaves some out. This sample has some 150,000 clones; roughly 85% occur once, and the top ten carry 7.9%. Sequences were derived from peripheral blood, sampled 28 days after the second dose of the MenACWY control vaccine. Source of these receptors: an adult who received the MenACWY meningococcal vaccine as a control. CDR3s include the opening cysteine and the closing phenylalanine or tryptophan. Where a row states a size, it is once, few, many or the class of an expanded clone; other rows omit it.

CDR3,J,V,size
CASSPDGGHNTEAFF,TRBJ1-1,TRBV7-3,-
CASSRTLGRGVNEKLFF,TRBJ1-4,TRBV3-1/TRBV3-2,-
CASSAGTTGNTIYF,TRBJ1-3,TRBV25-1,-
CASNRGGTQGETQYF,TRBJ2-5,TRBV9,once
CASSPLWQGTYGYTF,TRBJ1-2,TRBV4-1,-
CASTPRGTGELFF,TRBJ2-2,TRBV13,once
CASSLAMTPDPGNTIYF,TRBJ1-3,TRBV5-1,-
CASSLGPNNEQFF,TRBJ2-1,TRBV7-3,-
CASSFPAGGSSYNEQFF,TRBJ2-1,TRBV11-2,-
CASSLWDRGTGELFF,TRBJ2-2,TRBV7-9,-
CASSIRAVNTEAFF,TRBJ1-1,TRBV19,-
CASSQGGQGSRDNSPLHF,TRBJ1-6,TRBV27,few
CASSLEDRGRGYTF,TRBJ1-2,TRBV5-1,-
CASSLRADYEAFF,TRBJ1-1,TRBV27,-
CSVEASGMGGDTQYF,TRBJ2-3,TRBV29-1,once
CASSTTRVLGTEAFF,TRBJ1-1,TRBV27,-
CAISAGRGGTGELFF,TRBJ2-2,TRBV10-3,-